The present TCR beta chain was sequenced within a study of T cell repertoires in cytomegalovirus infection (dated by TCRdb to the late 2010s). The study in broad terms: Alongside well-studied HLA-B-restricted epitopes, the peptide stimulations were aimed at recently identified HLA-C-restricted CMV epitopes, whose presentation resists viral immunomodulation. Donor HLA type was relevant to the analysis, because carriage of CMV infection together with the matching HLA type was indicated by public TCR beta signatures.

The sequencer was an Illumina HiSeq 1500. TCRdb ran its own pipeline on the public reads, namely fastp trimming at Q25 and MiXCR clone calling, and kept in-frame beta chains. Rows are unified per CDR3 protein, each entry keeping the most common DNA and genes. Across this sample there are about 900,000 distinct CDR3 sequences, with about 33% seen only once. The ten largest clones take up over 10% of the sample. The treatment or condition label, as the study defines it: in vitro stimulation with specific CMV peptide epitopes to enrich CMV-specific T cells. Overall results and qualifications from the work: In both this cohort and an independent approximately 370-donor cohort, the cumulative frequency of public TCR beta family members distinguished carriers of CMV infection plus the relevant HLA type. The ex vivo response was dominated by HLA-C-restricted CMV-specific TCR beta clonotypes, which also provided the single most frequent clonotype in two of eight donors.

This clonotype came up a few times. Which antigen it targets is not known. The input lacks base qualities; no much larger clone sits a single base away. Inclusive of the bounding cysteine and phenylalanine, the CDR3 is 15 residues long. Kept here is only the CDR3 DNA, which spans 45 bases and is read in frame from base 1. V was cut back by 1 base and J by 4 bases, leaving a gap of 11 bases between them. Reading the germline V gene gives CDR1 SGHVS and CDR2 FQNEAQ. The input for sequencing was cultured CD8+ T cells from PBMCs, taken from culture after CMV antigen stimulation. The chain links TRBV7-8 with TRBJ1-5; a weak D assignment points to TRBD1 (6 bases agree). This TCR came from a human donor in good health (CMV status not recorded). Some clones in this sample may be carry-over from other donors' samples. The CDR3 sequence is CASSLVRGANQPQHF. The bases read TGTGCCAGCAGCTTAGTCAGGGGCGCAAATCAGCCCCAGCATTTT.